What follows describes a single T cell receptor (beta chain). This clone's antigen is unknown. No quality values exist for individual bases; no much larger clone is one base distant. The data were taken from a study of blood T cell repertoires in COVID-19 (dated by TCRdb to about 2020). For the study in its entirety: The collaborator samples originated in the United States, Italy and Spain and spanned the acute and convalescent phases of COVID-19. The material from the prospective study consisted of cDNA or gDNA derived from T cells, B-cell-depleted T cells, or PBMCs. The dataset comprised deeply sampled blood TCRbeta repertoires from subjects exposed to, actively infected with, or recovered from COVID-19. A freely available public database, intended as a resource for researchers studying the immune response to SARS-CoV-2, is where the repertoires were released. The samples were drawn from the first 160 participants of the ongoing ImmuneRACE study and from some 1,300 subjects provided by 6 global collaborators. Sample metadata almost always included a de-identified subject ID, COVID-19 status, age in years and sex. HLA class I and class II types, where available, came from metadata supplied by the sample provider rather than from assay-based typing. Study-wide conclusions, independent of this receptor: The amount of clinical and demographic metadata varied by source and participant and was provided uncurated.

The immunoSEQ Assay, a bias-controlled multiplex PCR, was used to amplify TCRbeta CDR3 regions from genomic DNA. The paper's data handling went like this. The number of nucleated cells in each sample was estimated from the amplification of reference gene primers within the assay. Sequence reads were collapsed and filtered to measure the absolute abundance of every unique TCRbeta CDR3 rearrangement. Productive Simpson clonality was computed per sample as the square root of Simpson's diversity index over productive rearrangements. Imported from immuneACCESS, the table was reduced by TCRdb to in-frame sequences with V and J called. These copies leave out some clones; in studies compared against another copy, an unresolved V gene accounts for under half, and the cause of the remainder is not known. The D gene and trimming were derived from the DNA, and the V and J assignments and clone size from that table. This sample lists 150,000 to 180,000 clones; around 90% were detected once. The ten largest clonotypes hold approximately 0.59% of the sample.

Collaborating institutions collected whole blood in K2EDTA tubes following their own protocols. For TCRbeta analysis, collaborator samples were shipped as frozen whole blood, as isolated PBMCs, or as DNA extracted from either sample type. Deletion took 7 bases off V and 0 bases off J, with a span of 9 bases between the germline ends. The CDR3 runs 14 residues from the cysteine to the phenylalanine. Only CDR3 DNA remains: 42 bases, in frame from the first base. For CDR1 and CDR2, the germline V gene (reference sequence) lists MNHEY and SMNVEV. Sequenced material: peripheral blood. The sequence was obtained from a man in his fifties with acute or convalescent COVID-19. This sequence uses TRBV27 and TRBJ2-2, and possibly TRBD1, on 5 matching bases. The CDR3 in this case is CASTRTTNTGELFF. The nucleotides are TGTGCCAGCACCCGGACAACGAACACCGGGGAGCTGTTTTTT.